This T cell receptor (beta chain) was found in a study of CD8+CD57+ T cells in acquired aplastic anemia. Whole-study context: Quantities of DNA derived from sorted CD4+ and CD8+ cells averaged 3.2 ug. Healthy donors had, on average, roughly 9.8 million reads for their CD4+ cells.

V lost 3 bases, J lost 9 bases, and 20 bases lay in between. This CDR3 contains 15 residues. CDR1 SGHTA and CDR2 FQGTGA come from the germline V gene. Genomic DNA, the template, was used for profiling of the TCR beta VDJ and CDR3. MiXCR was run by TCRdb on the reads, yielding one entry per CDR3 protein. Of fewer than 200,000 distinct CDR3 sequences in the sample, about 60% were seen once. About this clonotype: Its antigen is currently unknown.

Findings and limits, study-wide: Patient and control CD8+ Simpson's diversity was not significantly different. Patients had around 30 CD8+ CDR3 sequences in common with controls (the shared set).

The chain is built from TRBV7-3 and TRBJ1-2; maybe TRBD1 (6 bases). The TCR was taken from a human donor in good health. Specimen: sorted CD4+, CD8+, or CD8+CD57+ T cells (not recorded which) from PBMCs. The CDR3 loop is CASSLVAGTGSRYTF. CDR3 bases: TGTGCCAGCAGCTTGGTAGCGGGCACAGGGAGTCGCTACACCTTC.